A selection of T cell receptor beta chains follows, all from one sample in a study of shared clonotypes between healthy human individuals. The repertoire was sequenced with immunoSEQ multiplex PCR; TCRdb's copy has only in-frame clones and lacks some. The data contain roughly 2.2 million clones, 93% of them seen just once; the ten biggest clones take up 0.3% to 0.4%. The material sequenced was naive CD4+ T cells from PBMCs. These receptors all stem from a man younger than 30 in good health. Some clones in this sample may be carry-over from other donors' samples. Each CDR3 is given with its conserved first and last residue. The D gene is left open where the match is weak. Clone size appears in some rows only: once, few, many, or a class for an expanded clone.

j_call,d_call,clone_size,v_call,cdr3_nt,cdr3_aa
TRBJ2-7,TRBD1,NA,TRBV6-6,TGTGCCAGCAGTAGAGAGGGACAGACCTACGAGCAGTACTTC,CASSREGQTYEQYF
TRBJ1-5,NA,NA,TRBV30,TGTGCCTGGAGTGTGGGGTGGAGTTCTTCTAATCAGCCCCAGCATTTT,CAWSVGWSSSNQPQHF
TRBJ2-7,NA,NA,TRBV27,TGTGCCAGCAGCCAAAGGGGGAGGGGAGAGCAGTACTTC,CASSQRGRGEQYF
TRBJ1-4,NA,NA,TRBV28,TGTGCCAGCAGTTTAGCGGGTTCGACTAATGAAAAACTGTTTTTT,CASSLAGSTNEKLFF
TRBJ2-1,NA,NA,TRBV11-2,TGTGCCAGCAGCTTAGATCGGGGAGGGGGCTACAATGAGCAGTTCTTC,CASSLDRGGGYNEQFF
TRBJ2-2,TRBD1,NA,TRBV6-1,TGTGCCAATAACCCAGGGGGCTACACCGGGGAGCTGTTTTTT,CANNPGGYTGELFF
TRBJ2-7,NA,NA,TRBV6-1,TGTGCCAGCAGTGTCGAATCAGGGCCTTACGAGCAGTACTTC,CASSVESGPYEQYF
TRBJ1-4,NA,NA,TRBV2,TGTGCCAGCGGAGCATTAACCCTCATGGAACTGTTTTTT,CASGALTLMELFF
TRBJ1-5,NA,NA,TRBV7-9,TGTGCCAGCAGCTCCGAAGCGGGGCCCCAGCATTTT,CASSSEAGPQHF
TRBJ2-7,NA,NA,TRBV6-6,TGTGCCAGCAGCCAAGGACAGAACCGCTACGAGCAGTACTTC,CASSQGQNRYEQYF
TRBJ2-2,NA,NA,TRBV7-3,TGTGCCAGCAGCGAGAGCGGGTACACCGGGGAGCTGTTTTTT,CASSESGYTGELFF
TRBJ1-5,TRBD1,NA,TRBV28,TGTGCCAGCAGTAACACAGGGGGCAATCAGCCCCAGCATTTT,CASSNTGGNQPQHF
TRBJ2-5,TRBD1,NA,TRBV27,TGTGCCAGCACCGGAGTCTACGGACAGGGAGGACCCCAGTACTTC,CASTGVYGQGGPQYF
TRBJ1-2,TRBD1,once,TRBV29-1,TGCAGCGTTGGTCGGACAGGCTTCCTCTATGGCTACACCTTC,CSVGRTGFLYGYTF
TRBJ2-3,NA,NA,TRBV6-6,TGTGCCAGCAGCCCTCGAGCGACAGATACGCAGTATTTT,CASSPRATDTQYF
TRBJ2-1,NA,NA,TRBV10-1,TGCGCCAGCAGTGAAATGCGGTACAATGAGCAGTTCTTC,CASSEMRYNEQFF
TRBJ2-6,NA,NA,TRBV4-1,TGCGCCAGCAGGCCAAGATTTGTGGACGCCTACTCTGGGGCCAACGTCCTGACTTTC,CASRPRFVDAYSGANVLTF
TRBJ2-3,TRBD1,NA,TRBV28,TGTGCCAGCAGAACAGGGACAGGACCCTCGGGTACGCAGTATTTT,CASRTGTGPSGTQYF
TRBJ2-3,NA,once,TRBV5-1,TGCGCCAGCAGCTTGGTTTCGCGCACAGATACGCAGTATTTT,CASSLVSRTDTQYF
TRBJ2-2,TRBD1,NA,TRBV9,TGTGCCAGCAGGTGGACAGGGGAGACCGGGGAGCTGTTTTTT,CASRWTGETGELFF
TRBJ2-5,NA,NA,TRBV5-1,TGCGCCAGCAGCTTGATTCCAGTACAAGAGACCCAGTACTTC,CASSLIPVQETQYF
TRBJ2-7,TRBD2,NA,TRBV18,TGTGCCAGCTCAGCCACTAGCGGGTACGAGCAGTACTTC,CASSATSGYEQYF
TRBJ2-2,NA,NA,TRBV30,TGTGCCTGGAGAATAGGCACGAACACCGGGGAGCTGTTTTTT,CAWRIGTNTGELFF
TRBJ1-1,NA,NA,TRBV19,TGTGCCAGTAGTATAGGGCGTTGGAACACTGAAGCTTTCTTT,CASSIGRWNTEAFF
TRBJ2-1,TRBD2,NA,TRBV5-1,TGCGCCAGCAGCCTAATAGCGGGAGGGCCGAATGAGCAGTTCTTC,CASSLIAGGPNEQFF
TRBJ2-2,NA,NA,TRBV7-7,TGTGCCAGCAGCTTAGTTGGGGGGACCGGGGAGCTGTTTTTT,CASSLVGGTGELFF
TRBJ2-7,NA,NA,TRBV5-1,TGCGCCAGCAGCCCCCCCTCTAGGGGCGGGCAGTACTTC,CASSPPSRGGQYF
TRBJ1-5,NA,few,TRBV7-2,TGTGCCAGCGGGGAGGCGCAGGGTGGCAATCAGCCCCAGCATTTT,CASGEAQGGNQPQHF
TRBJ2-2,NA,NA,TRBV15,TGTGCCACCAGCAGAGAGAGAACCGGGGAGCTGTTTTTT,CATSRERTGELFF
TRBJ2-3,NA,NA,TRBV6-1,TGTGCCAGCACCCTAAGAAGCACAGATACGCAGTATTTT,CASTLRSTDTQYF
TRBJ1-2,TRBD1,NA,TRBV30,TGTGCCTGGAGCAGGGACAGGGTAAACTATGGCTACACCTTC,CAWSRDRVNYGYTF
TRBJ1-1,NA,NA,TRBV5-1,TGCGCCAGCAGCTCGAGTGTAAGGGGCACTGAAGCTTTCTTT,CASSSSVRGTEAFF
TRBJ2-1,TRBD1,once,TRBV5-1,TGCGCCAGCAGCCTGGACAGGCCAGATGAGCAGTTCTTC,CASSLDRPDEQFF
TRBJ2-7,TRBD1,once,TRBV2,TGTGCCAGCAGTGAAAGGGGGACAGGGCTAACTTTC,CASSERGTGLTF
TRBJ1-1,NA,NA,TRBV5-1,TGCGCCAGCAGACTAGTGACAGTAATGAACACTGAAGCTTTCTTT,CASRLVTVMNTEAFF
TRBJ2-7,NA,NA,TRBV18,TGTGCCAGCTCACCACGGGGGGAGGCGGACGAGCAGTACTTC,CASSPRGEADEQYF
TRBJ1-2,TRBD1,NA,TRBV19,TGTGCCAGTAGCCGACAGGGAATTGATGGCTACACCTTT,CASSRQGIDGYTF
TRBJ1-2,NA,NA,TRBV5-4,TGTGCCAGCAGCTTGGGGGGGACGGCTAACTATGGCTACACCTTC,CASSLGGTANYGYTF
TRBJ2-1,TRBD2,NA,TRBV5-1,TGCGCCAGCAGCACCTCTAGCGGGACCTACTCCTACAATGAGCAGTTCTTC,CASSTSSGTYSYNEQFF
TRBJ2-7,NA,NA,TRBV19,TGTGCCAGTAGTATAGAAGCAGGGAGCTACGAGCAGTACTTC,CASSIEAGSYEQYF
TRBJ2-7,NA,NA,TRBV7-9,TGTGCCAGCAGCCGAACCGGACGGGATTACGAGCAGTACTTC,CASSRTGRDYEQYF
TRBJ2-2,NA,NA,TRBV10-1,TGCGCCAGCAGTGAGGGGACGATTGGCGGAGTCCTGGGCGGGGAGCTGTTTTTT,CASSEGTIGGVLGGELFF
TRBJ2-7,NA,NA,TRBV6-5,TGTGCCAGCAGCTCCAGGGAAGGTGTATCCTACGAGCAGTACTTC,CASSSREGVSYEQYF
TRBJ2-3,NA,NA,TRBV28,TGTGCCAGCAGAGATCACCAGCCGCAGTATTTT,CASRDHQPQYF